The entry that follows covers one T cell receptor (beta chain) sequence. From germline, CDR1 is LGHNT and CDR2 FRNRAP. The junction had 9 bases not matched to a gene; V was cut back by 1 base and J by 2 bases. The CDR3 has 18 residues. This specimen belongs to a study of blood T cell repertoires in COVID-19. Study information: The United States, Italy and Spain were the sources of the acute and convalescent COVID-19 samples.

In the authors' methods: Estimation of nucleated cell counts relied on the amplification of reference gene primers. Data came from immunoSEQ multiplex PCR; TCRdb stores just in-frame clones and leaves some out. V, J and clone size are those of that table, while D and trimming were read from the DNA. The data hold hundreds of thousands of clones, with 86% observed a single time. Adults between about 18 and 89 years of age took part from 24 US areas. Clinical history reported by participants formed the basis on which cohorts were assigned. The V call is TRBV12-5, the J call TRBJ2-5, with 11 bases fitting TRBD2. Sequencing was done on a sample of PBMCs or T cells enriched from blood (not recorded which). This clonotype was sampled from a woman in her twenties or thirties who had been exposed to COVID-19. CDR3 bases: TGTGCTAGTGGTTTGGGGACTACTAGCGGGGGCCTGCAAGAGACCCAGTACTTC. Translation gives CASGLGTTSGGLQETQYF.